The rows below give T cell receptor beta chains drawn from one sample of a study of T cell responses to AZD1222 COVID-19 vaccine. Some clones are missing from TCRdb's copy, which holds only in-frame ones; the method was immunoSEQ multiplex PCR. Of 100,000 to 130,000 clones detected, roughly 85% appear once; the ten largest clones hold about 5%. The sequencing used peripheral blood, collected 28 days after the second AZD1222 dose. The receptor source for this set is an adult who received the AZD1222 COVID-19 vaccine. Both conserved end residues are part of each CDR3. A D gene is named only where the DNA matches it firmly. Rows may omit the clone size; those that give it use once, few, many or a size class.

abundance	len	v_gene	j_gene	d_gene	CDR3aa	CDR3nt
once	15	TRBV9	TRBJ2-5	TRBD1	CASSVGTGVRETQYF	TGTGCCAGCAGCGTAGGGACAGGGGTTAGGGAGACCCAGTACTTC
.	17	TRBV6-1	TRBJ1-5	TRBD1	CASSAEVGQGFPQPQHF	TGTGCCAGCAGTGCCGAGGTGGGACAGGGGTTCCCTCAGCCCCAGCATTTT
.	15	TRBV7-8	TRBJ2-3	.	CASSLRLGPTDTQYF	TGTGCCAGCAGCTTACGCCTGGGGCCTACAGATACGCAGTATTTT
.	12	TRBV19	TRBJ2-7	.	CASAGDSYEQYF	TGTGCCAGCGCAGGGGACTCCTACGAGCAGTACTTC
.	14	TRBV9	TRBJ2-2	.	CASSVGGGTGELFF	TGTGCCAGCAGCGTAGGGGGAGGCACCGGGGAGCTGTTTTTT
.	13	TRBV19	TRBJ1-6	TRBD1	CASSSDRDSPLHF	TGTGCCAGTAGTTCCGACAGGGATTCACCCCTCCACTTT
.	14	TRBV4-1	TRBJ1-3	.	CASSKGDPGNTIYF	TGCGCCAGCAGCAAGGGGGACCCTGGAAACACCATATATTTT
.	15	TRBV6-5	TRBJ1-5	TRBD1	CASSSGQGWNQPQHF	TGTGCCAGCAGTAGTGGACAGGGATGGAATCAGCCCCAGCATTTT
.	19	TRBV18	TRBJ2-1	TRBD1	CASSPVGMTGRSSYNEQFF	TGTGCCAGCTCACCAGTCGGGATGACAGGGAGAAGCTCCTACAATGAGCAGTTCTTC
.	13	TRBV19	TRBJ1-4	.	CASLGATNEKLFF	TGTGCCAGCCTAGGGGCAACTAATGAAAAACTGTTTTTT
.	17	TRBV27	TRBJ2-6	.	CASSLWQGASGANVLTF	TGTGCCAGCAGTTTATGGCAGGGCGCCTCTGGGGCCAACGTCCTGACTTTC
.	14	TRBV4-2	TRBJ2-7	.	CASSLSLEGIEQYF	TGTGCCAGCAGCCTTTCCTTAGAGGGAATCGAGCAGTACTTC
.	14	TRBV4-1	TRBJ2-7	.	CASSQDRGGYEQYF	TGCGCCAGCAGTCAAGACAGGGGAGGGTACGAGCAGTACTTC
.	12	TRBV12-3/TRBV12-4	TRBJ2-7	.	CASSLVSYEQYF	TGTGCCAGCAGTTTAGTAAGCTACGAGCAGTACTTC
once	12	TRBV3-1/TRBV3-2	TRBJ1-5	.	CASSQGHLPQHF	TGTGCCAGCAGCCAAGGGCATTTGCCCCAGCATTTT
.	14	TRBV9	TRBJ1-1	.	CASSVAGSLAEAFF	TGTGCCAGCAGCGTAGCGGGCAGTCTCGCTGAAGCTTTCTTT
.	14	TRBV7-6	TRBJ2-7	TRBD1	CASSPAQGAYEQYF	TGTGCCAGCAGCCCCGCGCAGGGGGCGTACGAGCAGTACTTC
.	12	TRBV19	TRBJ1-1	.	CASSIHRAEAFF	TGTGCCAGTAGTATCCACCGGGCTGAAGCTTTCTTT
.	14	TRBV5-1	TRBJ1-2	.	CASSTTDGNYGYTF	TGCGCCAGCAGCACGACAGACGGGAACTATGGCTACACCTTC
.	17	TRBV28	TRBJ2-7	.	CASSLVRFRGGSYEQYF	TGTGCCAGCAGTCTTGTCCGATTTAGGGGGGGGTCCTACGAGCAGTACTTC
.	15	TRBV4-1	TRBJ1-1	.	CASSQIRTVNTEAFF	TGCGCCAGCAGCCAGATACGGACAGTGAACACTGAAGCTTTCTTT
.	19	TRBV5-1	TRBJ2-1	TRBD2	CASSLGTPGLAGLYNEQFF	TGCGCCAGCAGCTTGGGTACCCCGGGACTAGCGGGGCTCTACAATGAGCAGTTCTTC
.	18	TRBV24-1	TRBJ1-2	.	CATRGAGDTLGKDYGYTF	TGTGCCACCAGAGGGGCTGGGGACACCCTCGGGAAGGACTATGGCTACACCTTC
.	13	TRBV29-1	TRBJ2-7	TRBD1	CSVDGTEGYEQYF	TGCAGCGTTGACGGGACAGAGGGCTACGAGCAGTACTTC
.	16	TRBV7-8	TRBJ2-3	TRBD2	CASSQGAGGPEDTQYF	TGTGCCAGCAGCCAGGGAGCGGGGGGTCCTGAAGATACGCAGTATTTT
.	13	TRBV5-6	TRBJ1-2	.	CASSLLGEDGYTF	TGTGCCAGCAGCTTGTTGGGGGAAGATGGCTACACCTTC
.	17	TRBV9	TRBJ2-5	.	CASSVGGTPLELRTQYF	TGTGCCAGCAGCGTAGGAGGGACACCTCTCGAACTAAGAACCCAGTACTTC
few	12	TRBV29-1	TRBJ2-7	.	CSVRGISYEQYF	TGCAGCGTTAGGGGTATTTCCTACGAGCAGTACTTC
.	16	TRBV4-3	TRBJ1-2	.	CASSQENGWGRYGYTF	TGCGCCAGCAGCCAAGAAAATGGATGGGGGAGGTATGGCTACACCTTC
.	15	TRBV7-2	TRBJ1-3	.	CASSWIGGSGNTIYF	TGTGCCAGCAGCTGGATCGGGGGGTCTGGAAACACCATATATTTT
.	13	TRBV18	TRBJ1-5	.	CASSRGEFPPQHF	TGTGCCAGCTCACGGGGGGAGTTCCCCCCCCAGCATTTT
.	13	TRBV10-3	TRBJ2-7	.	CAIRRESSYEQYF	TGTGCCATCAGAAGAGAATCGTCATACGAGCAGTACTTC
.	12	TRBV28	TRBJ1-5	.	CATSQFNQPQHF	TGTGCCACCTCCCAGTTCAATCAGCCCCAGCATTTT
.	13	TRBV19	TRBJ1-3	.	CASGGRAGNTIYF	TGTGCCAGTGGGGGCAGGGCTGGAAACACCATATATTTT
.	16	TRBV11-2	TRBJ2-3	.	CASSLFSRPDTDTQYF	TGTGCCAGCAGCCTATTCTCCCGGCCCGACACAGATACGCAGTATTTT
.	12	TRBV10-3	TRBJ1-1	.	CAIRTANTEAFF	TGTGCCATCCGGACGGCGAACACTGAAGCTTTCTTT
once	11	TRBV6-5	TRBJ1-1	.	CASRLGTEAFF	TGTGCCAGCAGGCTTGGAACTGAAGCTTTCTTT
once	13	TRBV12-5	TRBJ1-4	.	CASGSLLNEKLFF	TGTGCTAGTGGTTCCTTGCTTAATGAAAAACTGTTTTTT
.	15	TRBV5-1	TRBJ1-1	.	CASSGRGGSNTEAFF	TGCGCCAGCAGCGGCCGAGGGGGGTCGAACACTGAAGCTTTCTTT
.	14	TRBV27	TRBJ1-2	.	CASSPSGGSYGYTF	TGTGCCAGCAGTCCCTCCGGGGGGTCCTATGGCTACACCTTC
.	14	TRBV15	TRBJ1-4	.	CATTLPRSNEKLFF	TGTGCCACCACCCTCCCCAGGTCTAATGAAAAACTGTTTTTT